This is a list of T cell receptor beta chains from one sample in a study of blood T cell repertoires in COVID-19. Produced via immunoSEQ multiplex PCR; TCRdb's table is partial and in-frame only. The table shows roughly 260,000 clones, with about 90% occurring only once. Sequenced material: peripheral blood. The receptors originated from a woman aged 50 to 60 with acute or convalescent COVID-19. Both conserved end residues are part of each CDR3. The order of the fields is CDR3 DNA, CDR3 protein, D gene, J gene, V gene. The D gene is left open where the match is weak.

CDR3nt: TGTGCCAGCAGCTTGGTCGGCTACGAGCAGTACTTC
CDR3aa: CASSLVGYEQYF
d_gene: .
j_gene: TRBJ2-7
v_gene: TRBV5-4

CDR3nt: TGTGCCAGCAGCCAAGCGAGGACAGATACGCAGTATTTT
CDR3aa: CASSQARTDTQYF
d_gene: .
j_gene: TRBJ2-3
v_gene: TRBV3-1/TRBV3-2

CDR3nt: TGTGCCACCAGCAGAAAACCCCAAATTAGTTTCAATGAGCAGTTCTTC
CDR3aa: CATSRKPQISFNEQFF
d_gene: .
j_gene: TRBJ2-1
v_gene: TRBV15

CDR3nt: TGCAGCGTGGAGACCGGGACTAGCGGGCACTACGAGCAGTACTTC
CDR3aa: CSVETGTSGHYEQYF
d_gene: TRBD2
j_gene: TRBJ2-7
v_gene: TRBV29-1

CDR3nt: TGCGCCAGCAGCTTGGAGCGGTTCCTCACAGATACGCAGTATTTT
CDR3aa: CASSLERFLTDTQYF
d_gene: .
j_gene: TRBJ2-3
v_gene: TRBV5-1

CDR3nt: TGCGCCAGCAGCCTGACAGGGAAGGGAAACACTGAAGCTTTCTTT
CDR3aa: CASSLTGKGNTEAFF
d_gene: TRBD1
j_gene: TRBJ1-1
v_gene: TRBV5-1

CDR3nt: TGTGCCAGCAGCTTATCCGCTAGCTCCACCGCCTACGAGCAGTACTTC
CDR3aa: CASSLSASSTAYEQYF
d_gene: .
j_gene: TRBJ2-7
v_gene: TRBV7-2

CDR3nt: TGCGCCAGCAGCCACGCCCGACGGAGTCTCAATGAAAAACTGTTTTTT
CDR3aa: CASSHARRSLNEKLFF
d_gene: .
j_gene: TRBJ1-4
v_gene: TRBV5-1

CDR3nt: TGTGCCAGCAACGAGCGGGGAGCGGGGCATGAAAAACTGTTTTTT
CDR3aa: CASNERGAGHEKLFF
d_gene: .
j_gene: TRBJ1-4
v_gene: TRBV28

CDR3nt: TGTGCCAGCAGGGGCTGGGGGCAGAACGAGCAGTACTTC
CDR3aa: CASRGWGQNEQYF
d_gene: .
j_gene: TRBJ2-7
v_gene: TRBV6-6

CDR3nt: TGTGCCAGCAGCCAAGATCGTGGTTTAGCGGGAGATGAGCAGTTCTTC
CDR3aa: CASSQDRGLAGDEQFF
d_gene: TRBD2
j_gene: TRBJ2-1
v_gene: TRBV4-2

CDR3nt: TGTGCCAGCAGCGCGACTAGCGGAGCATACAATGAGCAGTTCTTC
CDR3aa: CASSATSGAYNEQFF
d_gene: TRBD2
j_gene: TRBJ2-1
v_gene: TRBV9

CDR3nt: TGTGCCAGCAGTGAAGTGACAGGTACTGAAGCTTTCTTT
CDR3aa: CASSEVTGTEAFF
d_gene: .
j_gene: TRBJ1-1
v_gene: TRBV6-1

CDR3nt: TGTGCCAGCAGTTCCCCGGCTAGCGGGACTTTTTACGAGCAGTACTTC
CDR3aa: CASSSPASGTFYEQYF
d_gene: TRBD2
j_gene: TRBJ2-7
v_gene: TRBV28

CDR3nt: TGTGCCTGGAGTATCCAGGGGGCGGGTTACGAGCAGTACTTC
CDR3aa: CAWSIQGAGYEQYF
d_gene: TRBD1
j_gene: TRBJ2-7
v_gene: TRBV30

CDR3nt: TGCAGCGTAAAACCGGGACAGGGTAACTACGAGCAGTACTTC
CDR3aa: CSVKPGQGNYEQYF
d_gene: TRBD1
j_gene: TRBJ2-7
v_gene: TRBV29-1